A single TCR beta chain is shown here with its context. This specimen comes from a study of blood T cell repertoires in COVID-19. Looking at the study overall: T cells, B-cell-depleted T cells, or PBMCs provided the cDNA or gDNA that served as material.

Data came from immunoSEQ multiplex PCR; TCRdb stores just in-frame clones and leaves some out. This sample has some 160,000 clones, with 70% to 90% found just once. Seattle participants joined during active infection and were tracked over time. Trimming shortened V by 4 bases and J by 4 bases, and 7 bases separated the two germline ends. This CDR3 spans 12 amino acids. This chain uses TRBV12-3 or TRBV12-4 with TRBJ1-2; tentative D call: TRBD1 (6 bases). This sequence originates from a woman at least 80 years old with COVID-19, enrolled during active disease. Sequencing input: peripheral blood. CDR3 nucleotides: TGTGCCAGCAGTTCCAGGGGCTATGGCTACACCTTC. Protein: CASSSRGYGYTF.